The 7 T cell receptor beta chains in this list originate from one sample, sequenced in a study of CXCR3-negative and CXCR3-positive naive CD8 T cells (dated by TCRdb to between 2018 and 2021). This sample was sequenced with a NextSeq 550. The Human TCR Profiling Kit (MiLaboratory) was used to prepare UMI-labeled 5' RACE TRB cDNA libraries. TCRdb reprocessed the public reads and reports one entry per CDR3 protein sequence, without DNA. The sample table includes fewer than 140,000 distinct CDR3 sequences. The ten largest clonotypes hold approximately 0.37% of the sample. The antigens for these receptors are not known. Results and caveats for the whole study, not just this receptor: TRB CDR3s from CXCR3-positive naive cells showed higher hydrophobicity (lower Kidera factor 4), lower energy, and higher strength and volume indices than CXCR3-negative naive cells.

The sample taken for sequencing was naive CXCR3+ CD8+ T cells from blood. The cell subset or site label here, explained by the study, means: CD45RO-CCR7+CD27+CD95- naive CD8+ T cells expressing CXCR3 (TNR3+). The origin of the receptors is a human donor in good health. Some clones in this sample may be carry-over from other donors' samples.

The chain combines TRBV5-4 with TRBJ2-7; TCRdb indicates TRBD2, and absent DNA this call remains unverified. The CDR3 has 16 amino acids. Germline V lookup: CDR1 SGHNT, CDR2 YYREEE (reference sequence). The CDR3: CASSRGRTSGAYEQYF.

This chain links TRBV7-9 with TRBJ1-4. The CDR3 loop spans 14 amino acids. Germline lookup yields CDR1 SEHNR and CDR2 FQNEAQ (reference sequence). Here the CDR3 reads CASSLVAGPGKLFF.

The rearrangement uses TRBV7-9 and TRBJ2-5. There are 14 residues in the CDR3. Germline V gene lookup returns CDR1 SEHNR and CDR2 FQNEAQ (reference sequence). CDR3 amino acids: CASRQTGDGETQYF.

J is TRBJ2-2 and V is TRBV4-3. CDR1 is LGHNA and CDR2 is YSLEER in the germline V gene. CDR3 length equals 15 residues. CDR3 in amino acids: CASSQMVLNAGELFF.

This chain joins TRBV6-6 and TRBJ1-4. Germline V gene lookup returns CDR1 MNHNY and CDR2 SVGAGI (reference sequence). The CDR3 covers 12 residues. The CDR3 spells CASALNNEKLFF.

The rearrangement links TRBV7-9 to TRBJ2-7; as DNA is missing, the TRBD1 call by TCRdb cannot be tested. This CDR3 spans 14 amino acids. Germline values: CDR1 SEHNR, CDR2 FQNEAQ (reference sequence). The CDR3 loop is CASSLAWGQGEQYF. Based on the CDR3 plus reference TRBV7-9 and TRBJ2-7, the full variable domain is DTGVSQNPRHKITKRGQNVTFRCDPISEHNRLYWYRQTLGQGPEFLTYFQNEAQLEKSRLLSDRFSAERPKGSFSTLEIQRTEQGDSAMYLCASSLAWGQGEQYFGPGTRLTVT.

The V call is TRBV29-1, the J call TRBJ1-5; TCRdb proposes TRBD1, but this gene call is untestable without DNA. CDR3 length: 13 amino acids. Per germline, CDR1 SQVTM and CDR2 ANQGSEA. The CDR3 loop reads CSVETGTNQPQHF.